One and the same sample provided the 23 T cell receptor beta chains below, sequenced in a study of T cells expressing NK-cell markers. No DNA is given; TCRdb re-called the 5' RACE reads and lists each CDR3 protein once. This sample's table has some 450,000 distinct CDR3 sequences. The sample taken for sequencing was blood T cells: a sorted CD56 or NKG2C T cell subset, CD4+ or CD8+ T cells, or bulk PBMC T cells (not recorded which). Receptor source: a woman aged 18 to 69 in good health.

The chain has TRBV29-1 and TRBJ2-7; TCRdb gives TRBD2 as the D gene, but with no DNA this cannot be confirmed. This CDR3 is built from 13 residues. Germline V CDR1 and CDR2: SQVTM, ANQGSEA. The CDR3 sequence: CSILAGGPNEQYF.

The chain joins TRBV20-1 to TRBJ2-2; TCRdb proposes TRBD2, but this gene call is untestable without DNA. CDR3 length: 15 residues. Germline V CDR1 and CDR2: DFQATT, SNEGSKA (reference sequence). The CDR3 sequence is CSAVTSGANTGELFF.

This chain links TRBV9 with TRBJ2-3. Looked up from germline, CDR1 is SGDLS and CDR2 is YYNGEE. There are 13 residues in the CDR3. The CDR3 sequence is CASSVASTDTQYF.

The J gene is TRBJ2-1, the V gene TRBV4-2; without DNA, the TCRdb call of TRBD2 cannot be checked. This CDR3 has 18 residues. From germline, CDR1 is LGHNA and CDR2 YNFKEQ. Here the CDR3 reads CASSQMGLAGGYGNEQFF.

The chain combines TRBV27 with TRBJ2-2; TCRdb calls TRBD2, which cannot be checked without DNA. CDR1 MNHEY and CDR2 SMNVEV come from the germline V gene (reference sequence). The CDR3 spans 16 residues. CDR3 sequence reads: CASSSIAGEYAGELFF.

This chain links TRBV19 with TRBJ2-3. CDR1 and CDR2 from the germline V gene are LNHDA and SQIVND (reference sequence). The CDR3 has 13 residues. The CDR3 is CASSIERTDTQYF.

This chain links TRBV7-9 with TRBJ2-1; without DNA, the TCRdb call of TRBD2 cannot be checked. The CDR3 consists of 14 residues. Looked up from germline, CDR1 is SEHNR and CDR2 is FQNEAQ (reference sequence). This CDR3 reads CAAPVREPANEQFF.

The CDR3 protein is CSARDRGFGYTF. The J gene is TRBJ1-2, the V gene TRBV20-1; with no DNA, the TCRdb D assignment of TRBD1 cannot be verified. The germline CDR1 and CDR2 sequences are DFQATT and SNEGSKA (reference sequence). The CDR3 length is 12 residues.

CDR3 region: CASSQGGSSYNEQFF. The chain links TRBV7-3 to TRBJ2-1; TCRdb reports TRBD1, a call that lacks DNA to check it against. The CDR3 extends over 15 amino acids. Germline CDR1 and CDR2: SGHTA and FQGTGA.

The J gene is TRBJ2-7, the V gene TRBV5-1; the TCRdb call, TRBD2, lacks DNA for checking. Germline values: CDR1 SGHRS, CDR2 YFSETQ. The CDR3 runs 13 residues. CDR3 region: CATRSLGVAEQYF.

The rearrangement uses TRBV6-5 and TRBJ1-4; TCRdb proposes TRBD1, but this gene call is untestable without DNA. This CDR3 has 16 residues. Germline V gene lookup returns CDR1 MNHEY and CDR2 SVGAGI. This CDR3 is CASSYDIRDTDEKLFF.

CDR3 in amino acids: CSVGRGGTDTQYF. The chain has TRBV29-1 and TRBJ2-3; the TRBD2 assignment by TCRdb is unverifiable without DNA. Germline CDR1 and CDR2: SQVTM and ANQGSEA. This CDR3 spans 13 amino acids.

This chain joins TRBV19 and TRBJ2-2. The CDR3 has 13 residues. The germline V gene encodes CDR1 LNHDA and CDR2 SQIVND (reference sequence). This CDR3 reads CASSILGAGELFF.

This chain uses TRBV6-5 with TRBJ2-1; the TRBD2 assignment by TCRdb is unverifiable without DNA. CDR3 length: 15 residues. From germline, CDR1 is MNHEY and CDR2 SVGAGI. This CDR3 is CASSYRAAGGNEQFF.

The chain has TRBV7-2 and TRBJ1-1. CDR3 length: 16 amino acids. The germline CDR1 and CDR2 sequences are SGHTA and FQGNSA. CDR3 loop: CASSFAGGIRNTEAFF.

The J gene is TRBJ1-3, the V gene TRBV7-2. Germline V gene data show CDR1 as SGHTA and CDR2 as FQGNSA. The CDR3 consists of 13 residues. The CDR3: CASSSVPGNTIYF.

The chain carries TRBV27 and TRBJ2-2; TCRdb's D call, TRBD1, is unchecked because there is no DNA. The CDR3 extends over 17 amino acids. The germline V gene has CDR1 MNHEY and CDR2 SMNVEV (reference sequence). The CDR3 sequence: CASSSHRTGGRTGELFF.

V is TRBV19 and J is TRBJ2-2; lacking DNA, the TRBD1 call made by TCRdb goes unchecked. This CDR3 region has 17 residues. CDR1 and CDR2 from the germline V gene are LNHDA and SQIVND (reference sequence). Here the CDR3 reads CASSLYNRDRESGELFF.

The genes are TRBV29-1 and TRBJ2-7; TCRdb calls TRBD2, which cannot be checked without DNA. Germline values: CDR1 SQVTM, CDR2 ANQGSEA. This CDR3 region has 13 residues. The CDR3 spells CSVSSAGESVQYF.

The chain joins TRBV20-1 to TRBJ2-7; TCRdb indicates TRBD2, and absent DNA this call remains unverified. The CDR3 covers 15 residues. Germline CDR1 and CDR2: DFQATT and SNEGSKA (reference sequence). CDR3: CSARGTSGSPYEQYF.

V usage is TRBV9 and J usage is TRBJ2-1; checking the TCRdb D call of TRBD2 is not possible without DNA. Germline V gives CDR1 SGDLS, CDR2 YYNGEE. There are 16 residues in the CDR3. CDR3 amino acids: CASSVGTGGVYNEQFF. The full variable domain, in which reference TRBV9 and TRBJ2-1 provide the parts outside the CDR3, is DSGVTQTPKHLITATGQRVTLRCSPRSGDLSVYWYQQSLDQGLQFLIQYYNGEERAKGNILERFSAQQFPDLHSELNLSSLELGDSALYFCASSVGTGGVYNEQFFGPGTRLTVL.

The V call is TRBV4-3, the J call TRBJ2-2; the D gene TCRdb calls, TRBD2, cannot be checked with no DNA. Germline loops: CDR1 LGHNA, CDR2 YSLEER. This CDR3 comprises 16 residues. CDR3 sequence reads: CASSHYSGANTGELFF.

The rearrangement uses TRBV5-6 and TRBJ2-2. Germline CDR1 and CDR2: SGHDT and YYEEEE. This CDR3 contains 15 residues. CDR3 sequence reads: CASRLDRGKIGELFF. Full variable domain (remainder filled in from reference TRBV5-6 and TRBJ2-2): DAGVTQSPTHLIKTRGQQVTLRCSPKSGHDTVSWYQQALGQGPQFIFQYYEEEERQRGNFPDRFSGHQFPNYSSELNVNALLLGDSALYLCASRLDRGKIGELFFGEGSRLTVL.